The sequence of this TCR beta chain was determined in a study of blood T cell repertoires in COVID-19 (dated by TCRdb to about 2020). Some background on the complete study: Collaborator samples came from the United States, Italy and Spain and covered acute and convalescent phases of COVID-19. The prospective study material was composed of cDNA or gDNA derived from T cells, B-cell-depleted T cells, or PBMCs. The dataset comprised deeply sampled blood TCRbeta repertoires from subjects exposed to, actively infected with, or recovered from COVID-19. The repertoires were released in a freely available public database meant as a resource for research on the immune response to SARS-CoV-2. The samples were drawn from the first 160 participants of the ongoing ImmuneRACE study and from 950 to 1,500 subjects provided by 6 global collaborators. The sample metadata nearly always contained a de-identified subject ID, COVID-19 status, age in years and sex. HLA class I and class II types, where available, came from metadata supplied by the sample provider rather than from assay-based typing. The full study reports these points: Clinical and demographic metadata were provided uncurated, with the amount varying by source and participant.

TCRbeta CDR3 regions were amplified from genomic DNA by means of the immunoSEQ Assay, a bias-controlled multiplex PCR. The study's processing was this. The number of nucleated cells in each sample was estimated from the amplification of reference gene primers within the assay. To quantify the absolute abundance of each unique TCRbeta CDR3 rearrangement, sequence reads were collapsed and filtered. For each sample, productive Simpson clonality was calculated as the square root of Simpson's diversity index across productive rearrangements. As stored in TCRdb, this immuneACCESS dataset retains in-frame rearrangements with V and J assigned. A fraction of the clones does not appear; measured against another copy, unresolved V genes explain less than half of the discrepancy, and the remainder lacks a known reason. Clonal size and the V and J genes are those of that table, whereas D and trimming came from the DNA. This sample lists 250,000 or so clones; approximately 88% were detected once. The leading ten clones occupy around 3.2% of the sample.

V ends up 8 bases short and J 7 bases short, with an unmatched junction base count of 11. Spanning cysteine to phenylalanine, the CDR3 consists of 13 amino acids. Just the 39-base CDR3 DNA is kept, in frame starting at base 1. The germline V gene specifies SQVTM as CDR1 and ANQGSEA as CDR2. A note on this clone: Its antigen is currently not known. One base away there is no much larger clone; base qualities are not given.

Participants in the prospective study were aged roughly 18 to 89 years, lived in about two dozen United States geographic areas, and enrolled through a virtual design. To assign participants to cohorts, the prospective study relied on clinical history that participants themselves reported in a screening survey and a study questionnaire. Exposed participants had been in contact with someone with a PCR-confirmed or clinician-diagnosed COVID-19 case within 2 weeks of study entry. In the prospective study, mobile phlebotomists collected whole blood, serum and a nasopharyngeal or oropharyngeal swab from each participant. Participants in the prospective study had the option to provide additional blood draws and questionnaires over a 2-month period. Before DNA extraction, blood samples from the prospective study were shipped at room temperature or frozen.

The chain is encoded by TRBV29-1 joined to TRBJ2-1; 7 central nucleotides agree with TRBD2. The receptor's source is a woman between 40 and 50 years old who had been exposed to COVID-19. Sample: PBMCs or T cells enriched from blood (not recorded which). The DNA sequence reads TGCAGCTCTTCCCCCGGGGGGAGGAATGAGCAGTTCTTC. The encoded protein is CSSSPGGRNEQFF.